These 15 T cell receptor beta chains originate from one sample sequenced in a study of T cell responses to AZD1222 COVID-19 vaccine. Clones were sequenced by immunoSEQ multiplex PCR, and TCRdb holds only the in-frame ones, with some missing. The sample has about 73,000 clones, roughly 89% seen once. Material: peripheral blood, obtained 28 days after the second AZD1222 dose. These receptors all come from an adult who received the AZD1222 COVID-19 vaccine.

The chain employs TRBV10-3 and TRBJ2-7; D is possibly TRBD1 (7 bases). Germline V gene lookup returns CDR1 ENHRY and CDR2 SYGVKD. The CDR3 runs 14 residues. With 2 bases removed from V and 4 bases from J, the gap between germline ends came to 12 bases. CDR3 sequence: CAISEVAGGYEQYV. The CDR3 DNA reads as TGTGCCATCAGTGAGGTGGCAGGGGGGTACGAGCAGTACGTC.

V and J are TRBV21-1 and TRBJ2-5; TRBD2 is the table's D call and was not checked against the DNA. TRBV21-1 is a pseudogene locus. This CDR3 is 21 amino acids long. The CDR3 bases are TGTGCCAGCAGCAAAGTTACCCCTGCCGCAGGGGCCGGCGGGGGAAACGAGACCCAGTACTTC. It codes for CASSKVTPAAGAGGGNETQYF.

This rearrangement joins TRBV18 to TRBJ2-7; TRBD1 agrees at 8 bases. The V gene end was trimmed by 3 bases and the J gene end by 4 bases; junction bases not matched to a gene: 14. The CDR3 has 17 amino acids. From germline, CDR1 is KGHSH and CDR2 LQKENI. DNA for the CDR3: TGTGCCAGCTCACCTATACCAGGACAGGGCCGATCTTACGAGCAGTACGTC. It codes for CASSPIPGQGRSYEQYV.

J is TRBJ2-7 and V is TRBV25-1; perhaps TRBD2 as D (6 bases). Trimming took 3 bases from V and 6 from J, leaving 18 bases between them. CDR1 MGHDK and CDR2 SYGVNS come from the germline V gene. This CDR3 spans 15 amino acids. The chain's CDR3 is CASSEGLLPPSEQYF. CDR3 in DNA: TGTGCCAGCAGTGAGGGACTTCTCCCCCCCTCCGAGCAGTACTTC.

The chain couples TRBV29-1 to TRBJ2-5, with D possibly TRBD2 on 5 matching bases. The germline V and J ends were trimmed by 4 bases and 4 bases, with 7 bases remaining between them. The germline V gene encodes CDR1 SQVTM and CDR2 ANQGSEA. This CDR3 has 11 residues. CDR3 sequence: CSVGLTETQYF. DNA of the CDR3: TGCAGCGTTGGACTAACAGAGACCCAGTACTTC.

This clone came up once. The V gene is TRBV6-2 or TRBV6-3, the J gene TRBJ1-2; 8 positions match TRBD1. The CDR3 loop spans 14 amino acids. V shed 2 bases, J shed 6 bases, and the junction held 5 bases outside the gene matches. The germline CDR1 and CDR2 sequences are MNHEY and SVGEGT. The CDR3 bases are TGTGCCAGCAGTTACCCGGGACAGGCAAATGGCTACACCTTC. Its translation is CASSYPGQANGYTF.

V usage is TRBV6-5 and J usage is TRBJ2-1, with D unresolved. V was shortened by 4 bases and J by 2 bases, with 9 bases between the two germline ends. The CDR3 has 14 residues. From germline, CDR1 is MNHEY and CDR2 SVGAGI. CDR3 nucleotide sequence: TGTGCCAGCAGTTGGGCGGCCGCCTACAATGAGCAGTTCTTC. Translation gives CASSWAAAYNEQFF.

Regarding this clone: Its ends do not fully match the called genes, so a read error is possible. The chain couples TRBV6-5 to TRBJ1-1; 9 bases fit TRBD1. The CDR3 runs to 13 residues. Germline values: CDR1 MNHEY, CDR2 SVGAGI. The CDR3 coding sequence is TGTGCCGGCAGGGACAGGGCCAACACTGAAGCTTTCTTT. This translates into CAGRDRANTEAFF.

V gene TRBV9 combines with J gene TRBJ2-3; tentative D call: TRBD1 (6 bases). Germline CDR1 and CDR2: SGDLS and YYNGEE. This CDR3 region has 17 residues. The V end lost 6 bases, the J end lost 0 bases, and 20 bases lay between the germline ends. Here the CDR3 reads CASTPGASLSSTDTQYF. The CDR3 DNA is TGTGCCAGCACCCCAGGGGCCTCTCTGAGCAGCACAGATACGCAGTATTTT.

The CDR3 loop is CASSVGGGGAYEQYF. In DNA form, the CDR3 reads TGTGCCAGCAGCGTAGGTGGCGGGGGGGCCTACGAGCAGTACTTC. The chain couples TRBV9 to TRBJ2-7, with 9 bases matching TRBD2. Looked up from germline, CDR1 is SGDLS and CDR2 is YYNGEE. The CDR3 is made up of 15 amino acids. Unmatched junction bases numbered 3, after V lost 0 bases and J lost 2 bases.

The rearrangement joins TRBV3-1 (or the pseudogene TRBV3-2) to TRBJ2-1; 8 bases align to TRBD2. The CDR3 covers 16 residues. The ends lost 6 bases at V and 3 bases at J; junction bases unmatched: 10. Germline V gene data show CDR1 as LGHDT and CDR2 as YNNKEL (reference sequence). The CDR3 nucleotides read TGTGCCAGCAGTCACCCCGCCGCGGGGGGCTACAATGAGCAGTTCTTC. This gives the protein CASSHPAAGGYNEQFF.

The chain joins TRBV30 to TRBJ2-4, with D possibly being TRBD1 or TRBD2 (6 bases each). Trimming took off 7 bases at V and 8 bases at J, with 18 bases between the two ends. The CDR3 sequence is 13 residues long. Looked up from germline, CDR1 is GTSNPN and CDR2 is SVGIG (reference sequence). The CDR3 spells CASRGGGGDIQYF. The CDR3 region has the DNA TGTGCCTCACGAGGAGGGGGTGGGGACATTCAGTACTTC. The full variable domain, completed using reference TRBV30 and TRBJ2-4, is SQTIHQWPATLVQPVGSPLSLECTVEGTSNPNLYWYRQAAGRGLQLLFYSVGIGQISSEVPQNLSASRPQDRQFILSSKKLLLSDSGFYLCASRGGGGDIQYFGAGTRLSVL.

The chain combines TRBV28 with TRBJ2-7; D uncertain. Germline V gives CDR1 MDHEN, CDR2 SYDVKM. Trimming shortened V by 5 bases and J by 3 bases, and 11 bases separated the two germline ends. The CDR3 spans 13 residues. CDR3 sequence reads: CASSVDSNYEQYF. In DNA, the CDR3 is TGTGCCAGCAGTGTCGACTCGAACTACGAGCAGTACTTC.

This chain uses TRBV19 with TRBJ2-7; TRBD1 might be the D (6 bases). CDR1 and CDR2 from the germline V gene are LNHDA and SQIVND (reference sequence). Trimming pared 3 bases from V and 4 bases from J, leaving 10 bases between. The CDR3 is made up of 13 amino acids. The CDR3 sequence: CASSIARGYEQYF. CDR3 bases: TGTGCCAGTAGTATTGCCAGGGGATACGAGCAGTACTTC.

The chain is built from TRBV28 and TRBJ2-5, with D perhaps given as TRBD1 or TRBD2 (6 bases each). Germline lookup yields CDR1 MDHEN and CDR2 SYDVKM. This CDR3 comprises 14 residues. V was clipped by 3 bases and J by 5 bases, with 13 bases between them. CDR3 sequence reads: CASSFRGAGETQYF. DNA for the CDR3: TGTGCCAGCAGTTTTAGGGGGGCAGGGGAGACCCAGTACTTC. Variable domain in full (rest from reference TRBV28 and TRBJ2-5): DVKVTQSSRYLVKRTGEKVFLECVQDMDHENMFWYRQDPGLGLRLIYFSYDVKMKEKGDIPEGYSVSREKKERFSLILESASTNQTSMYLCASSFRGAGETQYFGPGTRLLVL.